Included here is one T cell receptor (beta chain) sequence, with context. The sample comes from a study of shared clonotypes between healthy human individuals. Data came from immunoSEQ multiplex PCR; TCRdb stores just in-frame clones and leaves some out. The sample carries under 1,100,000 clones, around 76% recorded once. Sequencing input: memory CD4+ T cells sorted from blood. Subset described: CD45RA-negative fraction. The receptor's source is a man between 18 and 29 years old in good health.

The CDR3 sequence: CASSGTNSYEQYF. In DNA, the CDR3 is TGTGCCAGCAGCGGGACAAACTCCTACGAGCAGTACTTC. The V and J genes are TRBV7-2 and TRBJ2-7, with a weak D call TRBD1 (6 bases). The CDR3 length is 13 residues. CDR1 is SGHTA and CDR2 is FQGNSA in the germline V gene. With 5 bases removed from V and 0 bases from J, the gap between germline ends came to 8 bases.